This T cell receptor beta chain was observed in a study of post-analysis software for immune sequencing data. Unique molecular identifiers tagged the TCR beta cDNA libraries. Researchers reported 400,000 to 550,000 cDNA molecules coming from around 1 to 10 million T cells. MiXCR, run by TCRdb on the PCR reads, gives a single entry per CDR3 protein. This table holds hundreds of thousands of distinct CDR3 sequences, approximately 39% found once. Study-level results: Comparison of patients with controls showed 4 to 6 TRBV segments more frequent in patients, TRBV5-6, TRBV5-1 and TRBV20-1 among them. Significantly decreased normalized Chao1 diversity was recorded for multiple sclerosis patients relative to controls.

In the case of this clonotype: As yet, its antigen is unknown.

The CDR3 has 16 amino acids. V trimming: 2 bases; J trimming: 2 bases; junction bases outside the gene matches: 7. Germline V CDR1 and CDR2: LGHNA, YNFKEQ. This receptor was taken from a girl aged 2-9 years with multiple sclerosis. Sequences were obtained from blood. The chain has TRBV4-2 and TRBJ2-7, with 9 bases that match TRBD1. Here the CDR3 DNA reads TGTGCCAGCAGCCAACCAACCGGGACAGGGACCTACGAGCAGTACTTC. This codes for CASSQPTGTGTYEQYF.